The clone carrying this T cell receptor (beta chain) showed up many times. Antigen unknown. The TCR beta CDR3 regions underwent amplification using RNA transcripts as the source. The primer set for the first-round RT-PCR of the TCR CDR3 was HTBI. TCRdb reprocessed the multiplex PCR reads via MiXCR and lists one record per CDR3 protein. Of approximately 430,000 distinct CDR3 sequences listed, more than 15% are singletons. The data stem from a study of T cells in Graves' hyperthyroidism and ophthalmopathy. The wider study: The authors collected peripheral blood at initial diagnosis, before any treatment. Study results and limitations: Blood also carried most thyroid clonotypes expanded above 0.001.

Diagnoses were established using clinical symptoms, serum thyroxine and TRAb, thyroid ultrasound and orbital computed tomography. This CDR3 spans 13 amino acids. The V end was cut by 0 bases, the J end by 5 bases, with 6 bases between. Germline loops: CDR1 SGDLS, CDR2 YYNGEE. Specimen: blood. This TCR was recovered from a woman aged 18-29 years with Graves' hyperthyroidism. The V and J genes are TRBV9 and TRBJ2-1; D uncertain. DNA of the CDR3: TGTGCCAGCAGCGTAGGGGCCAACAATGAGCAGTTCTTC. It is translated as CASSVGANNEQFF.